This T cell receptor beta chain was profiled in a study of post-analysis software for immune sequencing data. Study conclusions and caveats: Among 5 or 6 TRBV segments more frequent in patients than controls were TRBV5-6, TRBV5-1 and TRBV20-1.

As to this clonotype: No antigen is known for it.

This CDR3 spans 17 amino acids. V lost 5 bases and J 4 bases, leaving 20 bases between the germline ends. Germline loops: CDR1 MNHEY, CDR2 SMNVEV (reference sequence). The authors incorporated unique molecular identifiers into the TCR beta cDNA libraries. TCRdb processed the PCR reads anew with MiXCR; each CDR3 protein has one entry. The sample contains hundreds of thousands of distinct CDR3 sequences, 36% of which appear only once. The origin of this receptor is a girl aged 10-17 years with multiple sclerosis. Sequencing was carried out using blood. V and J are TRBV27 and TRBJ2-2, with TRBD1 as a possible D gene (5 bases). CDR3 region: CASSVPSGHVSTGELFF. In DNA, the CDR3 is TGTGCCAGCAGTGTTCCCTCCGGACATGTTTCCACCGGGGAGCTGTTTTTT.